The T cell receptor beta chain described here comes from a study of blood T cells in healthy people across ages (dated by TCRdb to the mid-2010s). Some background on the complete study: In model experiments, template switching captured roughly one uniquely barcoded TCR beta cDNA molecule for every two T cells. To track age-related changes in TCR beta repertoire diversity, the study relied on deep sequencing normalized with unique cDNA molecular identifiers. The donors were divided into four age groups: young (average approximately 15 years), middle-aged (roughly 42), aged (roughly 60) and long-lived (82). To avoid experimental bias, donors of different ages were randomly spread across the sequencing lanes. Using the same blood draw, the study looked at two additional independent replicas of 1 million unique cDNA reads for two donors, one aged 18 to 29 and the other aged 80 or older. The study at large found these results: Since profiling was done on bulk unsorted PBMCs, naive and antigen-experienced compartments could not be conclusively compared. As age increased, observed TCR beta diversity per million T cells dropped in a roughly linear way, and a significant reduction was already evident by age 40. Compared with the aged group, the long-lived group had more naive CD4+ T cells, fewer expanded clones and increased TCR diversity, a pattern suggesting age selection. Estimates of total diversity based on one million sequenced T cells were considered lower bounds and underestimates. The CMV infection status of donors was not known, potentially confounding age-related changes in expanded clonotypes. The percentage of naive T cells measured by flow cytometry correlated strongly with observed TCR beta diversity.

As regards this clonotype: The antigen this receptor binds is unknown. The sample holds no much larger clone one base away, and base qualities are not on file.

Libraries were constructed by 5' RACE. Sequencing relied on an Illumina HiSeq 2500. A second PCR of roughly 6 to 12 cycles was run with a J-beta primer mix and a sample-barcoded 5' primer. Each TCR beta cDNA molecule received a unique molecular identifier from a template-switch 5' adaptor carrying 12 random nucleotides. At least 3 million CDR3-containing paired-end reads were obtained from each sample. First-strand cDNA was synthesized from all RNA with the Mint cDNA synthesis kit, primed by a TRBC-specific oligonucleotide. Following uracil-DNA glycosylase treatment, all cDNA underwent a first 18-cycle PCR with the universal primers M1SS and BC2_uni_R. The paper's data handling went like this. For normalization, 1 million high-quality reads were randomly selected from each sample, with every read carrying a distinct molecular identifier. Reads sharing molecular identifiers were discarded rather than binned into consensus sequences. CDR3 identification, clonotype clustering and error correction used MiTCR with a Q25 quality threshold and the strictest error-elimination algorithm. A nonparametric unseen species model using Euler transformation provided a lower-bound estimate of total TCR beta diversity. Starting from the raw public reads, TCRdb applied fastp trimming at Q25, assembled clones with MiXCR and retained in-frame beta chains. Rows merge per CDR3 protein into single entries with the most common DNA and genes. What appears here as the V and J calls and clone size reflects TCRdb's work, not the paper's. Counted in this sample were about 1.4 million distinct CDR3 sequences; 59% of them appeared once. Of the sample, roughly 6.3% is held by the ten largest clones.

Systemically healthy Caucasian individuals from Russia, 39 in total and aged about 6 to 100 years, were included as donors. Each donor gave 9.5 to 10 milliliters of peripheral blood, drawn into EDTA-treated Vacutainer tubes. Ficoll-Paque density-gradient centrifugation was used to isolate PBMCs, with at least 6 million per sample. Total RNA was extracted from PBMCs with Trizol reagent, with at least 5 micrograms obtained per sample. For every donor, an aliquot of PBMCs went through flow cytometry to measure the percentages of naive CD45RAhigh/CD27high T cells. From the cysteine through the phenylalanine, the CDR3 covers 17 amino acids. The retained sequence is limited to the CDR3, 51 bases, with the frame set at the first base. A distance of 27 bases separates the germline ends of V and J, which lose 7 bases and 8 bases respectively.

This TCR came from a man aged 18 to 35 in good health. The sample was blood. The rearrangement joined TRBV12-3 or TRBV12-4 to TRBJ2-1; the D region possibly corresponds to TRBD1 (6 bases align). CDR3 region: CASNPWGVTYKGDEQFF. The DNA sequence reads TGTGCCAGCAACCCTTGGGGAGTGACTTATAAGGGGGATGAGCAGTTCTTC.